This entry features one TCR beta chain sequence. TCRdb's table, derived via immunoSEQ multiplex PCR, lists solely in-frame clones and lacks some. Of hundreds of thousands of clones listed, around 88% are singletons. The CDR3 sequence is 17 residues long. Trimming stripped 5 bases from V and 6 bases from J, with 22 bases between. From germline, CDR1 is MNHNY and CDR2 SVGAGI (reference sequence). This entry belongs to a study of blood T cell repertoires in COVID-19. This chain uses TRBV6-6 with TRBJ2-2; maybe TRBD2 (5 bases). This TCR was recovered from a woman younger than 45 with COVID-19, enrolled during active disease. The source material was peripheral blood. CDR3: CASSPITYSLEPGELFF. CDR3 sequence (DNA): TGTGCCAGCAGTCCCATTACATATTCACTAGAGCCCGGGGAGCTGTTTTTT.